Listed below are T cell receptor beta chains from one sample, sequenced in a study of blood T cell repertoires in COVID-19. Measured with immunoSEQ multiplex PCR; TCRdb has only the in-frame clones, and not every one. The sample yields almost 350,000 clones, 88% seen once. Sequencing was done on a sample of PBMCs or T cells enriched from blood (not recorded which). The receptors shown here come from a woman in her thirties who had been exposed to COVID-19. CDR3s include the opening cysteine and the closing phenylalanine or tryptophan. A D gene is named only where the DNA matches it firmly. Only some rows state a clone size, as once, few, many or a class for expanded clones.

TRBD2	TRBV3-1/TRBV3-2	-	TRBJ2-2	TGTGCCAGCAGCCAAGGGGGTAGCGGGGGCACCGGGGAGCTGTTTTTT	CASSQGGSGGTGELFF
-	TRBV10-2	-	TRBJ1-4	TGCGCCAGCAGTGAAATAGGGACTGGAAATGAAAAACTGTTTTTT	CASSEIGTGNEKLFF
TRBD1	TRBV5-4	-	TRBJ1-1	TGTGCCAGCAGCTTGGCCGGGACAGTTAGAGTTACTGAAGCTTTCTTT	CASSLAGTVRVTEAFF
-	TRBV30	-	TRBJ2-3	TGTGCCTGGAGTTCTCCGGGGGGCAATCAGCCCCAGTATTTT	CAWSSPGGNQPQYF
TRBD1	TRBV4-2	-	TRBJ1-5	TGTGCCAGCAGCCCAACCGGGACAGAGGGCGACGGCAATCAGCCCCAGCATTTT	CASSPTGTEGDGNQPQHF
-	TRBV4-2	-	TRBJ1-3	TGTGCCAGCAGCCAAGCGACGGCGGACTCTGGAAACACCATATATTTT	CASSQATADSGNTIYF
TRBD2	TRBV28	-	TRBJ2-7	TGTGCCAGCAGTACGGGACTACACGCCTACGAGCAGTACTTC	CASSTGLHAYEQYF
-	TRBV28	-	TRBJ2-5	TGTGCCAGCAGTTCGGCGGGGCAGGGGGGAGAGACCCAGTACTTC	CASSSAGQGGETQYF
TRBD2	TRBV18	-	TRBJ2-7	TGTGCCAGCTCAGCCCCGGGACTAGCGGGAGTCAGCGAGCAGTACTTC	CASSAPGLAGVSEQYF
TRBD2	TRBV12-5	once	TRBJ2-1	TGTGCTAGTGGTCCTAGGAGGGAGATAGCGGGAGAGGGCAATGAGCAGTTCTTC	CASGPRREIAGEGNEQFF
-	TRBV15	-	TRBJ1-1	TGTGCCACCAGCAGACCGCTCAGTGAAGCTTTCTTT	CATSRPLSEAFF
-	TRBV24-1	-	TRBJ2-5	TGTGCCACCAGTGATTTGGGGCGGGGAAGAGAGACCCAGTACTTC	CATSDLGRGRETQYF
-	TRBV5-1	-	TRBJ1-6	TGCGCCAGCAGCTTGGTGGCAGGGGCGAATTCACCCCTCCACTTT	CASSLVAGANSPLHF
-	TRBV30	-	TRBJ1-2	TGTGCCTGGAGTCCCGGCTGGGCCGGCTACACCTTC	CAWSPGWAGYTF
TRBD2	TRBV6-5	-	TRBJ2-5	TGTGCCAGCACCAACGGGAGGGAGACCCAGTACTTC	CASTNGRETQYF
TRBD2	TRBV11-2	-	TRBJ2-7	TGTGCCAGCAGCTTCCGGACTAGCGGGAACGCCGCCTACGAGCAGTACTTC	CASSFRTSGNAAYEQYF
-	TRBV10-3	-	TRBJ1-1	TGTGCCATCAGGGGGGCCGGTGCACTGAACACTGAAGCTTTCTTT	CAIRGAGALNTEAFF
TRBD2	TRBV18	-	TRBJ2-1	TGTGCCAGCTCACCAGGGACTAGCGCCAACCCCGCCAATGAGCAGTTCTTC	CASSPGTSANPANEQFF
-	TRBV3-1/TRBV3-2	-	TRBJ1-2	TGTGCCAGCAGCCTCCAGGGGATCTATGGCTACACCTTC	CASSLQGIYGYTF
-	TRBV7-3	-	TRBJ1-1	TGTGCCAGCAGCCCAGGGGCAGCGAACACTGAAGCTTTCTTT	CASSPGAANTEAFF
TRBD1	TRBV9	-	TRBJ1-3	TGTGCCAGCAGCCCACCCGGGACAGGGGGAAACACCATATATTTT	CASSPPGTGGNTIYF
TRBD2	TRBV19	few	TRBJ2-7	TGTGCCAGTAGTATCGTGGCGGGAGGATGGTACGAGCAGTACTTC	CASSIVAGGWYEQYF
-	TRBV9	-	TRBJ1-3	TGTGCCAGCAGCGCCGGACAGCACTCTGGAAACACCATATATTTT	CASSAGQHSGNTIYF
-	TRBV28	-	TRBJ1-6	TGTGCCAGCAGTTTAGAGGGGGGGTATTCACCCCTCCACTTT	CASSLEGGYSPLHF
-	TRBV10-1	once	TRBJ2-3	TGCGCCAGCAGTTCGGGGGTAGCCCCCACAGATACGCAGTATTTT	CASSSGVAPTDTQYF
-	TRBV20-1	-	TRBJ1-1	TGCAGTGCGTCGATGACTGTTGAAGCTTTCTTT	CSASMTVEAFF
-	TRBV11-2	-	TRBJ2-1	TGTGCCAGCAGCTTAGAAATGGCTAGCTGGAATGAGCAGTTCTTC	CASSLEMASWNEQFF
TRBD2	TRBV7-9	-	TRBJ2-2	TGTGCCAGCGGGGGACTAGCGGGGAACACCGGGGAGCTGTTTTTT	CASGGLAGNTGELFF
TRBD2	TRBV5-1	-	TRBJ2-2	TGCGCCAGCAGCTCGGGACTAGGGGTCACCGGGGAGCTGTTTTTT	CASSSGLGVTGELFF
TRBD2	TRBV9	-	TRBJ2-3	TGTGCCAGCAGCGTAGTAGCGGGAGGCTCTCTGAGCACAGATACGCAGTATTTT	CASSVVAGGSLSTDTQYF
-	TRBV5-6	once	TRBJ1-1	TGTGCCAGCAGACGAACAGGGAACACTGAAGCTTTCTTT	CASRRTGNTEAFF
-	TRBV18	once	TRBJ1-5	TGTGCCAGCTCACAAGGGGATTATCAGCCCCAGCATTTT	CASSQGDYQPQHF
-	TRBV5-1	-	TRBJ1-2	TGCGCCAGCAGCTTGGTACCCTTAAGCCTCGATGGCTACACCTTC	CASSLVPLSLDGYTF
TRBD2	TRBV11-2	-	TRBJ2-7	TGTGCCAGCAGCTGGACTAGCGGGAGAGACGAGCAGTACTTC	CASSWTSGRDEQYF
TRBD2	TRBV19	-	TRBJ2-3	TGTGCCAGTAGTAGGACTAGCGGGAAGGTTCCAGATACGCAGTATTTT	CASSRTSGKVPDTQYF
TRBD1	TRBV2	-	TRBJ2-3	TGTGCCGCTGGGACAGACAAAGTGCAGGATTTT	CAAGTDKVQDF
-	TRBV28	-	TRBJ2-7	TGTGCCAGCAGTTTATATGGTAGCGGTCCCTACGAGCAGTACTTC	CASSLYGSGPYEQYF
TRBD1	TRBV7-9	-	TRBJ1-1	TGTGCCAGCAGCCCTAAATCGACAGGGGAAGCTTTCTTT	CASSPKSTGEAFF
-	TRBV29-1	-	TRBJ2-7	TGCAGCGCCAGACGCCTTGGGAGGTCCTCCGAAGAGCAGTACTTC	CSARRLGRSSEEQYF
-	TRBV29-1	-	TRBJ1-5	TGCAGCGTTGCCACCACAGGGTTCCAGCATTTT	CSVATTGFQHF
-	TRBV13	-	TRBJ1-3	TGTGCCAGCAGCTTCGGGCGGACAGACTCTGGAAACACCATATATTTT	CASSFGRTDSGNTIYF
TRBD2	TRBV7-9	-	TRBJ2-5	TGTGCCAGCAGCTTCACTAGCGGGAGCCTCCAAGAGACCCAGTACTTC	CASSFTSGSLQETQYF
-	TRBV18	-	TRBJ1-4	TGTGCCAGCTCACCATTTGGGACTCCGGGTGGGGAAAAACTGTTTTTT	CASSPFGTPGGEKLFF
-	TRBV27	once	TRBJ2-7	TGTGCCAGCAGTTTATCGGACAGCTCCTACGAGCAGTACTTC	CASSLSDSSYEQYF
TRBD1	TRBV19	-	TRBJ2-5	TGTGCCAGTAACAGGGGAAGGGAAGAGACCCAGTACTTC	CASNRGREETQYF
-	TRBV6-5	-	TRBJ2-1	TGTGCCAGCAGTCCTCTCGCAGGGCATGAGCAGTTCTTC	CASSPLAGHEQFF
-	TRBV28	once	TRBJ1-2	TGTGCCAGCAGTCTTCCCTCGGGGGGCAACTATGGCTACACCTTC	CASSLPSGGNYGYTF
TRBD2	TRBV3-1/TRBV3-2	once	TRBJ2-7	TGTGCCAGCAGCCAAGATCTCGGACTAGCGGGAGTCTACGAGCAGTACTTC	CASSQDLGLAGVYEQYF
TRBD2	TRBV5-8	-	TRBJ2-2	TGTGCCAGCACCGGCGGACTAGCTAACACCGGGGAGCTGTTTTTT	CASTGGLANTGELFF
-	TRBV6-5	-	TRBJ2-1	TGTGCCAGCAGCTGGCTCGCTACAGGCAATGAGCAGTTCTTC	CASSWLATGNEQFF
-	TRBV3-1/TRBV3-2	-	TRBJ1-6	TGTGCCAGCAGCCAAGGTCCTACTATCACGAGAACAAATTCACCCCTCCACTTT	CASSQGPTITRTNSPLHF
TRBD2	TRBV5-6	once	TRBJ2-1	TGTGCCAGCAGCCAGGGACTAGCGGACTACAATGAGCAGTTCTTC	CASSQGLADYNEQFF
TRBD2	TRBV18	once	TRBJ2-3	TGTGCCAGCTCAAATTCGACTAGCGGGAGGCCAGATACGCAGTATTTT	CASSNSTSGRPDTQYF
-	TRBV6-2/TRBV6-3	few	TRBJ1-2	TGTGCCAGCAGTTACGTCCCGGACTATGGCTACACCTTC	CASSYVPDYGYTF
-	TRBV10-3	-	TRBJ2-1	TGTGCCATCACCAGCGGGCCAAGCGTCTACAATGAGCAGTTCTTC	CAITSGPSVYNEQFF
-	TRBV29-1	-	TRBJ1-2	TGCAGCGTTGAAGATCCCAGACAGCCGGATGGCTACACCTTC	CSVEDPRQPDGYTF
-	TRBV3-1/TRBV3-2	-	TRBJ2-7	TGTGCCAGCACCCAACAGGGTTTTACCTACGAGCAGTACTTC	CASTQQGFTYEQYF
-	TRBV30	-	TRBJ1-2	TGTGCCTGGAGTTATCAGGGAGGGGGTGGCTACACCTTC	CAWSYQGGGGYTF
TRBD1	TRBV19	-	TRBJ2-7	TGTGCCAGTACGGGACAGGCGAGCTCCTACGAGCAGTACTTC	CASTGQASSYEQYF
TRBD2	TRBV5-1	-	TRBJ2-3	TGCGCCAGCAGCTTGGGCCTTGGACTAGCGGTCACAGATACGCAGTATTTT	CASSLGLGLAVTDTQYF